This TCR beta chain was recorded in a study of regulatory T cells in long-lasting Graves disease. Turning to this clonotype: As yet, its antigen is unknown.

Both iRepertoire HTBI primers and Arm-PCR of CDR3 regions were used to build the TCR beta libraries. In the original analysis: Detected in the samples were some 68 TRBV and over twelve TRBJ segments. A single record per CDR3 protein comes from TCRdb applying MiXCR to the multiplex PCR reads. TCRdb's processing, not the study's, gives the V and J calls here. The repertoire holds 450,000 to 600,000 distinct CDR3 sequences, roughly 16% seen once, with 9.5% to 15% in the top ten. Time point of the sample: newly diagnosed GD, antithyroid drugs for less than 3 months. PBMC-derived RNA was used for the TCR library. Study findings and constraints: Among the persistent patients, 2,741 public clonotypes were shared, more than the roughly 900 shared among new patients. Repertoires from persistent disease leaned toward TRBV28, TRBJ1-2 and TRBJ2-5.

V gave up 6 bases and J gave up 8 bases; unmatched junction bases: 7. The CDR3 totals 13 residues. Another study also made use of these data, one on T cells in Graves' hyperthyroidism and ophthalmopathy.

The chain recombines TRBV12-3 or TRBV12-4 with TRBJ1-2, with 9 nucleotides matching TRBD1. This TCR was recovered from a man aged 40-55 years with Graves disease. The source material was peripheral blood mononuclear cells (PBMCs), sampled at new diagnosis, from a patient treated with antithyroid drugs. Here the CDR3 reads CASSTGGPLGYTF. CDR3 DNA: TGTGCCAGCAGCACAGGGGGCCCTTTAGGCTACACCTTC.